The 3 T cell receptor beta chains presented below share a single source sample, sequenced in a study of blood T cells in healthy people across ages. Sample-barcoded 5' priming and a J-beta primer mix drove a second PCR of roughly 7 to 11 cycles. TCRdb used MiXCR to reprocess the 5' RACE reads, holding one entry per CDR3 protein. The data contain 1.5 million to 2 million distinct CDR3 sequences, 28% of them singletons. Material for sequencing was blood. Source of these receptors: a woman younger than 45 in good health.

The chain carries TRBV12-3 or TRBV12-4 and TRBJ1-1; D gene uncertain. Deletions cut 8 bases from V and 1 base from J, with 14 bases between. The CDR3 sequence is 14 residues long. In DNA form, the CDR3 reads TGTGCCAGCCGACACCGGGGAACGAACACTGAAGCTTTCTTT. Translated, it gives CASRHRGTNTEAFF.

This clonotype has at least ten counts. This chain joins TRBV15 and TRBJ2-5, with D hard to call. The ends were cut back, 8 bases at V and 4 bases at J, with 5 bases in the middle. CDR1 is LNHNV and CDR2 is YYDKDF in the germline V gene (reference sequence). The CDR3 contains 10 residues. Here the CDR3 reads CATGLETQYF. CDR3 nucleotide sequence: TGTGCCACCGGGCTAGAGACCCAGTACTTC.

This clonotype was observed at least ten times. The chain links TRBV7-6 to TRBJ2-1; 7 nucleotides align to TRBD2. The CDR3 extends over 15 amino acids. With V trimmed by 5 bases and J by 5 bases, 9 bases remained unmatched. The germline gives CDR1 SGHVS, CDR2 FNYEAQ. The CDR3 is CASSAGLVVNNEQFF. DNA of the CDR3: TGTGCCAGCAGCGCCGGACTAGTGGTCAACAATGAGCAGTTCTTC.